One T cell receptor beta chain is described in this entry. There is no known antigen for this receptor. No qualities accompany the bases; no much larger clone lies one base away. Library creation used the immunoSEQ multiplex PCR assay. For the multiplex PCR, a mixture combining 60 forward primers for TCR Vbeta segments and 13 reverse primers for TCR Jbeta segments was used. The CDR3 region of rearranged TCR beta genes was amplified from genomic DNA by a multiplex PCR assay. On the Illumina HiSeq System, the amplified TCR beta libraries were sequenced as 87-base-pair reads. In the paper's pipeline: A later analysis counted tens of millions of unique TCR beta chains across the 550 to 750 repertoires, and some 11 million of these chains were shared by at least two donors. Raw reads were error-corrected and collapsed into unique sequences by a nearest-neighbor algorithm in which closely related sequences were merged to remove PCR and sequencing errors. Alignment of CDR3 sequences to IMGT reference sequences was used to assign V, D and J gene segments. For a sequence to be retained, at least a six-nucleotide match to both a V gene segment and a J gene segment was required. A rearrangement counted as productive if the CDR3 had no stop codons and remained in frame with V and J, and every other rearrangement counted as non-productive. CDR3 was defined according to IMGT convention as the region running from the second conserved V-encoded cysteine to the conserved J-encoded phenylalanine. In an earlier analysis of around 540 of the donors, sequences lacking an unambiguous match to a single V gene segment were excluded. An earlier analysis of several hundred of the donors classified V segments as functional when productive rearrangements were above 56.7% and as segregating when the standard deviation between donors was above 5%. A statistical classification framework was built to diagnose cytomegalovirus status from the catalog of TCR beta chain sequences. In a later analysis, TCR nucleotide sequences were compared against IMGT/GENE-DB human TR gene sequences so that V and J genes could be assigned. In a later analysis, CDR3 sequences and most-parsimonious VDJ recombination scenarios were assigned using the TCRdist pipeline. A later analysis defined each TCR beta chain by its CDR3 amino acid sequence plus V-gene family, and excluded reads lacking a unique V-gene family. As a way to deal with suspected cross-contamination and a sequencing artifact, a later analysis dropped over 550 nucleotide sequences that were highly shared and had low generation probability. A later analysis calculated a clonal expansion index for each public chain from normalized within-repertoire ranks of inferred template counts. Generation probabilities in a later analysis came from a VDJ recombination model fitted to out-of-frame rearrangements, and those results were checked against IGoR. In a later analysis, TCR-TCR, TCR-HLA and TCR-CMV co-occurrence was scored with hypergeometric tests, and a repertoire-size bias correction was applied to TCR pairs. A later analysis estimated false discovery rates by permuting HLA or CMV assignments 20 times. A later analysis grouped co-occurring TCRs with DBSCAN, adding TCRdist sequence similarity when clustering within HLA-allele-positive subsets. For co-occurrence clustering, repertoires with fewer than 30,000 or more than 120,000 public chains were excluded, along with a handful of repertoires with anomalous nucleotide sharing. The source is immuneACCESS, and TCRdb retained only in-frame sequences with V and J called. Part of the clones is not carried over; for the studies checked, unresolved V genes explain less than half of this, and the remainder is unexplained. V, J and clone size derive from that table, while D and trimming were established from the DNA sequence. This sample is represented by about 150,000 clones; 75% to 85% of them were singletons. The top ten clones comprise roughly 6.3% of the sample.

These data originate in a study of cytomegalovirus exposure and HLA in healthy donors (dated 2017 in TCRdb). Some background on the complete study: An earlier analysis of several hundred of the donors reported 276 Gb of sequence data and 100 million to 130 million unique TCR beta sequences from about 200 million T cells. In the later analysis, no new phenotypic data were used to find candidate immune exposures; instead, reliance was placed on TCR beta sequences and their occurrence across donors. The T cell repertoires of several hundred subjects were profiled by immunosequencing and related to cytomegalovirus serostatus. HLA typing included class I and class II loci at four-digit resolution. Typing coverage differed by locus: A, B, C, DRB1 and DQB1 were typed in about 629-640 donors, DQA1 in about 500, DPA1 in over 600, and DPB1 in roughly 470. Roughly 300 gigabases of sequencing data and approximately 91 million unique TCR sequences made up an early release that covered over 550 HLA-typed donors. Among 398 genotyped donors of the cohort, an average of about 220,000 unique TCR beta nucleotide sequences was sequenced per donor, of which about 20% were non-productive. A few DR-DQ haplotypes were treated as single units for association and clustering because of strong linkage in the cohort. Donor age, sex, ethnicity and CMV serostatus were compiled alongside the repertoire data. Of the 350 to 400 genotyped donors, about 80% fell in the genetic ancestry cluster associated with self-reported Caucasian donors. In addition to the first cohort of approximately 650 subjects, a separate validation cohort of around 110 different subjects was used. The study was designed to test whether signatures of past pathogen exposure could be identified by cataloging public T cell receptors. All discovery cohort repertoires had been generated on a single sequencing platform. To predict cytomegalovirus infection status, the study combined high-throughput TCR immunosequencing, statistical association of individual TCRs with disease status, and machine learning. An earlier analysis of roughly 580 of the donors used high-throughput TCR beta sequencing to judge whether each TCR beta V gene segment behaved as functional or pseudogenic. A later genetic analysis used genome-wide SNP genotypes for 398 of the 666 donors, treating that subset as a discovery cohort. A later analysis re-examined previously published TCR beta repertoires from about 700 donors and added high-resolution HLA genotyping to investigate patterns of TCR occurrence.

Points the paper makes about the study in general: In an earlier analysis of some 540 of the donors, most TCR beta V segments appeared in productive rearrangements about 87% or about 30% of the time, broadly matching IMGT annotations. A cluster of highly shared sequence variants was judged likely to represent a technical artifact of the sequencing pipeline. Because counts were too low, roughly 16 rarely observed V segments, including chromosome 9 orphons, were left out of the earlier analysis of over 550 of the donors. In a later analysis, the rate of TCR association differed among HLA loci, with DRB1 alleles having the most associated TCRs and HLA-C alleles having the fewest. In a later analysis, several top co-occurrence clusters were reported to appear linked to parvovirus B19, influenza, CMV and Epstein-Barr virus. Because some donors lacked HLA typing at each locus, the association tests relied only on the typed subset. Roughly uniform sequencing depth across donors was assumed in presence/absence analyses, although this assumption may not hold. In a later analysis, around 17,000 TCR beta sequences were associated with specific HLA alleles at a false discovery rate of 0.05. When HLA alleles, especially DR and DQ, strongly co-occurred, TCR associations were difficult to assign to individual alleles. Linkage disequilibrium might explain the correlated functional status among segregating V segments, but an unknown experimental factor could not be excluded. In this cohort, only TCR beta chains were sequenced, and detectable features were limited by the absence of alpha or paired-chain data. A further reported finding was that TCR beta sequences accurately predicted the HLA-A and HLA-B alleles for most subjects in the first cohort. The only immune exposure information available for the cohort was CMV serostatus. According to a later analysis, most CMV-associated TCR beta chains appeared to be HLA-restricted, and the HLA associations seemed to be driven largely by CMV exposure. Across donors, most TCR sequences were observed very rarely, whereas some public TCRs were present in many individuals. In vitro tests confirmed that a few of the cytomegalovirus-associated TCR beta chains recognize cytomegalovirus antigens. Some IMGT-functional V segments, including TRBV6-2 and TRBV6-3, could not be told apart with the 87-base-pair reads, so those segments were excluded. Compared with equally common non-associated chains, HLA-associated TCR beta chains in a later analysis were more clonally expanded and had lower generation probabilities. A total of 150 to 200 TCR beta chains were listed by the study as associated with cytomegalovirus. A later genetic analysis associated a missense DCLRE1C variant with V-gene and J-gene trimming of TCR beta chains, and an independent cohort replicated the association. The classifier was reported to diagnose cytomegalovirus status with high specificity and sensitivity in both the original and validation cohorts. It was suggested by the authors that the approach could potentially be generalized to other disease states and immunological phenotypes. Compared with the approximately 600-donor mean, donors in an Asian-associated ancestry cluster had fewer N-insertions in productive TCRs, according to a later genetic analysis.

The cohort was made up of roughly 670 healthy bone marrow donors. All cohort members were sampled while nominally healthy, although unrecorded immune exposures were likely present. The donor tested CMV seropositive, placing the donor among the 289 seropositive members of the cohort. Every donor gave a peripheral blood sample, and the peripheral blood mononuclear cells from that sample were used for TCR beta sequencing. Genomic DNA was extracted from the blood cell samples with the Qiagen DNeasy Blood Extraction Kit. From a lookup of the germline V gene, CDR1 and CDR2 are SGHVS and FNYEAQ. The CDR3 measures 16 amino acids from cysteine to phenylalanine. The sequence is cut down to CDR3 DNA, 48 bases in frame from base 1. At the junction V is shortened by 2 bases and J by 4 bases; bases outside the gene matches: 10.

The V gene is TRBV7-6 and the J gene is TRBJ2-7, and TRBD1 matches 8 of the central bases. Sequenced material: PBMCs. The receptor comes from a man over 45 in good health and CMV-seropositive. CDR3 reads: CASSLNSRTGSYEQYF. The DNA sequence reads TGTGCCAGCAGCTTAAATAGTAGGACAGGGAGTTACGAGCAGTACTTC.